This T cell receptor (beta chain) appears in the sequencing data of a study of Graves' ophthalmopathy and Graves' hyperthyroidism. For the study at large: Peripheral blood was collected at initial diagnosis, before any treatment. Findings and caveats of the study: For predicting ophthalmopathy progression, the model had about 71% sensitivity and 72% to 85% specificity.

In this sample, this clonotype turned up a few times. Its specificity is unknown. The sequenced template was RNA, covering the TCR beta CDR3 region. First-round RT-PCR employed HTBI primers, with a second-round multiplex PCR after it. TCRdb processed the multiplex PCR reads anew with MiXCR; each CDR3 protein has one entry. The sample lists about 740,000 distinct CDR3 sequences; 40% were seen once. Germline V gene data show CDR1 as SGHTA and CDR2 as FQGNSA. J was trimmed by 1 base and V by 2 bases; bases with no gene match: 8. The CDR3 consists of 16 residues. Sequencing was carried out using peripheral blood. The TCR sequence derives from an adult man with Graves' ophthalmopathy. The V call is TRBV7-2, the J call TRBJ2-7, with 7 positions matching TRBD1. In DNA form, the CDR3 reads TGTGCCAGCAGCTTATTACAGGGGACCTTATCCTACGAGCAGTACTTC. The encoded protein is CASSLLQGTLSYEQYF.